The 15 T cell receptor beta chains below were found in one sample sequenced in a study of graft-versus-host responses after intestinal transplantation. TCRdb keeps only in-frame clones here, not all; method: immunoSEQ multiplex PCR. This repertoire shows about 97,000 clones, roughly 90% found once; its top ten account for 15% to 20%. The source material was PBMCs, sampled around 68 weeks after intestinal transplant. These receptor sequences come from a human patient who received an intestinal transplant, so some T cells may come from the graft donor.

The chain carries TRBV6-6 and TRBJ2-1, with 8 positions matching TRBD1. V lost 5 bases and J lost 0; bases outside the gene matches: 0. This CDR3 has 14 residues. Germline-derived CDR1 and CDR2 are MNHNY and SVGAGI (reference sequence). Here the CDR3 reads CASSGQGSYNEQFF. In DNA form, the CDR3 reads TGTGCCAGCAGTGGACAGGGCTCCTACAATGAGCAGTTCTTC.

This clone was picked up a small number of times. CDR3 protein: CASSPGTPSSYEQYF. In DNA, the CDR3 is TGTGCCAGCAGCCCCGGGACCCCGAGCTCCTACGAGCAGTACTTC. The chain recombines TRBV4-2 with TRBJ2-7; D might be TRBD1 or TRBD2, each matching 5 bases. Germline assignment: CDR1 LGHNA and CDR2 YNFKEQ. Trimming stripped 4 bases from V and 0 bases from J, with 13 bases between. The CDR3 contains 15 residues.

The rearrangement links TRBV7-9 to TRBJ1-3; weak D call: TRBD1 (5 bases). The V end was cut by 3 bases, the J end by 0 bases, with 12 bases between. This CDR3 contains 16 residues. Germline V lookup: CDR1 SEHNR, CDR2 FQNEAQ (reference sequence). The CDR3: CASSFGGIHSGNTIYF. The CDR3 DNA reads TGTGCCAGCAGCTTTGGGGGTATACACTCTGGAAACACCATATATTTT.

In this sample, this clone turned up a few times. The V and J genes are TRBV28 and TRBJ1-5; D call uncertain. Trimming shortened V by 3 bases and J by 3 bases, and 12 bases separated the two germline ends. Per germline, CDR1 MDHEN and CDR2 SYDVKM. This CDR3 region has 15 residues. CDR3 in DNA: TGTGCCAGCAGTTTCCATGACACTTTCAATCAGCCCCAGCATTTT. This encodes CASSFHDTFNQPQHF. Full variable domain (rest looked up from reference TRBV28 and TRBJ1-5): DVKVTQSSRYLVKRTGEKVFLECVQDMDHENMFWYRQDPGLGLRLIYFSYDVKMKEKGDIPEGYSVSREKKERFSLILESASTNQTSMYLCASSFHDTFNQPQHFGDGTRLSIL.

The chain couples TRBV15 to TRBJ2-3, with D possibly being TRBD1 or TRBD2 (5 bases each). Germline V gives CDR1 LNHNV, CDR2 YYDKDF (reference sequence). V lost 1 base to trimming and J lost 6 bases, with 11 bases between them. The CDR3 contains 14 residues. The CDR3 protein is CATSRGSGTDTQYF. The CDR3, as DNA: TGTGCCACCAGCAGAGGGTCCGGGACGGATACGCAGTATTTT.

This clone was observed a single time. This chain joins TRBV9 and TRBJ2-7, with TRBD2 as a possible D gene (6 bases). Per germline, CDR1 SGDLS and CDR2 YYNGEE. The V and J ends lost 3 bases and 0 bases respectively, with 7 bases between them. The CDR3 extends over 13 amino acids. The DNA of the CDR3 is TGTGCCAGCAGCGGGCGGGGCTCCTACGAGCAGTACTTC. Residues: CASSGRGSYEQYF.

The gene calls are TRBV6-1 and TRBJ1-3; D gene uncertain. The CDR3 is made up of 13 amino acids. Germline CDR1 reads MNHNS; CDR2 reads SASEGT. V lost 7 bases and J 0 bases, leaving 7 bases between the germline ends. The CDR3 bases are TGTGCCAGCAATTTGGGCTCTGGAAACACCATATATTTT. Translating gives CASNLGSGNTIYF.

The CDR3 protein is CASREYPVVNSPLHF. DNA of the CDR3: TGTGCCAGCAGGGAATACCCCGTAGTGAATTCACCCCTCCACTTT. V is TRBV2 and J is TRBJ1-6; D is uncertain. The ends were cut back, 6 bases at V and 7 bases at J, with 16 bases in the middle. Germline CDR1 SNHLY, CDR2 FYNNEI. The CDR3 runs 15 residues.

The rearrangement links TRBV7-2 to TRBJ2-3; D unclear. The CDR3 sequence is 14 residues long. Germline V CDR1 and CDR2: SGHTA, FQGNSA. Trimming took 1 base from V and 4 from J, leaving 9 bases between them. CDR3 region: CASSLGVLADTQYF. The CDR3 coding sequence is TGTGCCAGCAGCTTAGGGGTTTTGGCAGATACGCAGTATTTT.

CDR3 bases: TGTGCCAGCAGCCCGCGACTAGCGGACGAGCAGTACTTC. Protein product: CASSPRLADEQYF. The chain joins TRBV7-8 to TRBJ2-7; 9 nucleotides line up with TRBD2. CDR3 size: 13 residues. In germline, CDR1 is SGHVS, CDR2 FQNEAQ. V was clipped by 5 bases and J by 5 bases; unmatched bases: 4.

V usage is TRBV5-1 and J usage is TRBJ2-1; 14 bases fit TRBD2. The CDR3 runs 17 residues. Trimming cost V 0 bases and J 15 bases; bases outside gene matches: 14. Germline V CDR1 and CDR2: SGHRS, YFSETQ. In DNA, the CDR3 is TGCGCCAGCAGCTTGGTGGCACCGGGACTAGCGGGGGCCAATGGGTTCTTC. Translating it yields CASSLVAPGLAGANGFF.

The rearrangement links TRBV11-2 to TRBJ1-4, with 10 positions matching TRBD1. Germline CDR1 is SGHAT and CDR2 is FQNNGV. The CDR3 totals 15 residues. Germline trimming cut 5 bases from V and 8 bases from J; bases unmatched to any gene: 8. CDR3 protein: CASSQPTGGVEKLFF. The DNA for the CDR3 is TGTGCCAGCAGCCAACCGACAGGGGGCGTAGAAAAACTGTTTTTT.

In this sample, this clone turned up once. The chain links TRBV27 to TRBJ1-5; 7 bases line up with TRBD1. After removal of 5 bases from V and 7 bases from J, the junction contained 5 bases not matched to a gene. The germline V gene encodes CDR1 MNHEY and CDR2 SMNVEV (reference sequence). This CDR3 spans 13 amino acids. CDR3 residues: CASSSRGGQPQHF. CDR3 sequence (DNA): TGTGCCAGCAGTAGCAGGGGGGGACAGCCCCAGCATTTT.

The chain recombines TRBV7-9 with TRBJ2-1; either TRBD1 or TRBD2 may supply D (6 bases each). The CDR3 runs to 14 residues. Germline V CDR1 and CDR2: SEHNR, FQNEAQ (reference sequence). V lost 3 bases and J 9 bases, leaving 15 bases between the germline ends. The CDR3 is CASSLGGGPPEQFF. As DNA, the CDR3 is TGTGCCAGCAGCTTGGGTGGGGGGCCCCCTGAGCAGTTCTTC.

This chain links TRBV10-3 with TRBJ2-2; D tentatively fits TRBD1 or TRBD2 (5 bases each). With 7 bases removed from V and 3 bases from J, the gap between germline ends came to 9 bases. The CDR3 runs 13 residues. CDR1 is ENHRY and CDR2 is SYGVKD in the germline V gene. The CDR3 reads CAITGRDTGELFF. CDR3 bases: TGTGCCATCACAGGGCGGGACACCGGGGAGCTGTTTTTT.